This TCR beta chain was recorded in a study of Ad26.COV2.S vaccination and SARS-CoV-2 variants. Looking at the study overall: Into the muscle, Ad26.COV2.S was dosed once or twice, 56 days apart.

CDR1 is SGHVS and CDR2 is FQNEAQ in the germline V gene. V shed 1 base and J shed 2 bases, with 8 bases lying between them. CDR3 length: 14 amino acids. This sample's treatment: 19 received Ad26.COV2.S at low or high dose, single or two shots; about 5 received placebo; per-sample allocation not given. Specimens were obtained on day 63 following the first vaccine or placebo injection. Ad26 vector vaccine expressed Wuhan-strain SARS-CoV-2 spike. Clones were read by immunoSEQ multiplex PCR, and TCRdb kept only the in-frame ones, dropping some. The sample yields approximately 420,000 clones, approximately 91% seen once.

This material consisted of peripheral blood, taken in a trial of Ad26.COV2.S vaccine versus placebo. The chain recombines TRBV7-8 with TRBJ1-2, with D possibly TRBD1 on 6 matching bases. The clonotype originates from a person between 18 and 60 years old who received the Ad26.COV2.S COVID-19 vaccine or a placebo. The CDR3 loop is CASSLGGPNYGYTF. DNA of the CDR3: TGTGCCAGCAGCTTAGGGGGGCCCAACTATGGCTACACCTTC.